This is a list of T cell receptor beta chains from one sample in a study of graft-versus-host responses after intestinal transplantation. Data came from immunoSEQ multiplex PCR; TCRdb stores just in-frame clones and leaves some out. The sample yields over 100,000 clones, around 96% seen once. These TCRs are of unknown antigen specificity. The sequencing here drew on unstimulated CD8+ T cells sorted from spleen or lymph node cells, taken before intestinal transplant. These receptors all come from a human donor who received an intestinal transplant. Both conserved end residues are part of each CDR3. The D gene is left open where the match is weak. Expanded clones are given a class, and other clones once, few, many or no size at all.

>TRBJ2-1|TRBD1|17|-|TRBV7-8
CASSPFQWTGGCNEQFF
TGTGCCAGCAGTCCATTCCAGTGGACAGGGGGCTGCAATGAGCAGTTCTTC
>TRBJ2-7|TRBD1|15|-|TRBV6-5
CASSFRDRAAYEQYF
TGTGCCAGCAGTTTCCGGGACAGGGCAGCCTACGAGCAGTACTTC
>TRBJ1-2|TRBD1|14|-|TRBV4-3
CASTLTGSNYGYTF
TGCGCCAGCACCCTGACAGGGTCTAACTATGGCTACACCTTC
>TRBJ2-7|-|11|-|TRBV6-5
CASSYGDEQYF
TGTGCCAGCAGTTACGGGGACGAGCAGTACTTC
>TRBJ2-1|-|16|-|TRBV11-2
CASSLFVEAGPREQFF
TGTGCCAGCAGCTTATTTGTCGAAGCAGGCCCCAGGGAGCAGTTCTTC
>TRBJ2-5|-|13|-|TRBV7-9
CASSSPGQETQYF
TGTGCCAGCAGCTCCCCCGGCCAAGAGACCCAGTACTTC
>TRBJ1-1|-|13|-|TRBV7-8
CASSPDRSTEAFF
TGTGCCAGCAGCCCCGACCGGAGCACTGAAGCTTTCTTT
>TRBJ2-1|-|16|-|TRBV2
CASSEGSKKRYNEQFF
TGTGCCAGCAGTGAGGGATCCAAAAAGCGTTACAATGAGCAGTTCTTC
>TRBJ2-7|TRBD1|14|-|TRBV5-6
CASSLASTGVEQYF
TGTGCCAGCAGCTTGGCCTCGACAGGGGTCGAGCAGTACTTC
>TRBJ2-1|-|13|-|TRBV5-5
CASSLGYYNEQFF
TGTGCCAGCAGCTTGGGGTACTACAATGAGCAGTTCTTC
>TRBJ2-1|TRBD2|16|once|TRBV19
CASSPGRAGGYNEQFF
TGTGCCAGTAGCCCCGGGCGAGCGGGAGGGTACAATGAGCAGTTCTTC
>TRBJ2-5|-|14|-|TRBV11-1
CASSFYEGEETQYF
TGTGCCAGCAGCTTTTACGAGGGAGAGGAGACCCAGTACTTC
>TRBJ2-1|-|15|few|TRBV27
CASSLAPWLGNEQFF
TGTGCCAGCAGTTTGGCCCCCTGGTTGGGCAATGAGCAGTTCTTC
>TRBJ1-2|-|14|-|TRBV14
CASSPTWEDNGYTF
TGTGCCAGCAGCCCGACCTGGGAAGACAATGGCTACACCTTC
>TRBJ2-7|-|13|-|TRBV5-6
CANSLGVAYEQYF
TGTGCCAACAGCCTCGGGGTAGCCTACGAACAGTACTTC
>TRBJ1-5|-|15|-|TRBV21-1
CASSKGSWSNQPQHF
TGTGCCAGCAGCAAAGGAAGTTGGAGCAATCAGCCCCAGCATTTT
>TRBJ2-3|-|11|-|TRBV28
CASSLADTQYF
TGTGCCAGCAGTTTGGCAGATACGCAGTATTTT
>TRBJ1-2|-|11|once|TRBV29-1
CSAGGTGGYTF
TGCAGCGCGGGTGGAACAGGCGGCTACACCTTC
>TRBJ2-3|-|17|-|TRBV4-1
CASSQELATHPTDTQYF
TGCGCCAGCAGCCAAGAATTAGCGACCCATCCCACAGATACGCAGTATTTT
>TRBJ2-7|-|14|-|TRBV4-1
CASSQINRDYEQYF
TGCGCCAGCAGCCAAATCAACAGGGACTACGAGCAGTACTTC
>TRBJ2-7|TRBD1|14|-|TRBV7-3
CASSPGTGLGEQYF
TGTGCCAGCAGCCCGGGGACAGGTCTCGGCGAGCAGTACTTC
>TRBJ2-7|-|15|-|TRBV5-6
CASSLVFDSFYEQYF
TGTGCCAGCAGCTTGGTTTTTGACAGTTTCTACGAGCAGTACTTC
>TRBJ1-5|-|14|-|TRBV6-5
CASSSHGQFKPQHF
TGTGCCAGCAGTTCACACGGACAGTTTAAGCCCCAGCATTTT
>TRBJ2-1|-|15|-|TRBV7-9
CASSFELSPTNEQFF
TGTGCCAGCAGCTTTGAACTTAGCCCCACAAATGAGCAGTTCTTC
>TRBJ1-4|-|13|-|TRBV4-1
CASSQDREPGLFF
TGCGCCAGCAGCCAAGATAGGGAACCGGGGCTGTTTTTT
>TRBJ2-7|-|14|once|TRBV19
CASSMSRDSYEQYF
TGTGCCAGTAGTATGTCCAGGGACTCCTACGAGCAGTACTTC
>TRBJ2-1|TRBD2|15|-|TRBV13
CASNPIAGGYNEQFF
TGTGCCAGCAACCCAATAGCGGGCGGCTACAATGAGCAGTTCTTC
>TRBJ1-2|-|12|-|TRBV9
CASSGGAVGYTF
TGTGCCAGCAGCGGGGGGGCCGTGGGCTACACCTTC
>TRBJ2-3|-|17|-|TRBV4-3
CASSQEPRTTITDTQYF
TGCGCCAGCAGCCAAGAACCGAGGACTACAATCACAGATACGCAGTATTTT
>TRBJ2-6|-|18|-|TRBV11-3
CASSLGPPEGTGANVLTF
TGTGCCAGCAGCTTAGGCCCTCCGGAGGGTACTGGGGCCAACGTCCTGACTTTC
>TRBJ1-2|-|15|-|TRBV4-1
CASSLGEGRGYGYTF
TGCGCCAGCAGCCTAGGCGAGGGCAGGGGTTATGGCTACACCTTC
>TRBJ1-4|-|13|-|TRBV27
CATTGGVGEKLFF
TGTGCCACCACCGGGGGCGTAGGTGAAAAACTGTTTTTT
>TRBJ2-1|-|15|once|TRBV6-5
CASKMQSSSYNEQFF
TGTGCCAGCAAGATGCAATCGAGCTCCTACAATGAGCAGTTCTTC
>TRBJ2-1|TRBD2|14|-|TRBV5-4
CASSVRLAVDEQFF
TGTGCCAGCAGCGTGAGACTAGCTGTCGATGAGCAGTTCTTC
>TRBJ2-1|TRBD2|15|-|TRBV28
CASSLAGGSYNEQFF
TGTGCCAGCAGTTTAGCGGGAGGCTCCTACAATGAGCAGTTCTTC
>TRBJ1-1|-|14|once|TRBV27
CASSSQGSNTEAFF
TGTGCCAGCAGTTCCCAGGGATCGAACACTGAAGCTTTCTTT
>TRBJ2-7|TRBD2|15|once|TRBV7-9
CASSPTTSGRNEQYF
TGTGCCAGCAGCCCGACGACTAGCGGCCGGAACGAGCAGTACTTC
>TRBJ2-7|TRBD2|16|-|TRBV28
CASSLGTSGIPYEQYF
TGTGCCAGCAGTCTCGGGACTAGCGGGATCCCCTACGAGCAGTACTTC
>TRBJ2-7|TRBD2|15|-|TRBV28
CASSWGTSGSHEQYF
TGTGCCAGCAGTTGGGGGACTAGCGGGAGCCACGAGCAGTACTTC
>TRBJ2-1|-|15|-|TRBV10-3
CAIQSEDNSYNEQFF
TGTGCCATCCAGTCTGAGGACAACTCCTACAATGAGCAGTTCTTC
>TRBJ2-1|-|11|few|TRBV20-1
CSASQYNEQFF
TGCAGTGCTAGTCAATACAATGAGCAGTTCTTC
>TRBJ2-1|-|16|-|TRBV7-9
CASSPRARGTYNEQFF
TGTGCCAGCAGCCCAAGGGCGAGGGGGACCTACAATGAGCAGTTCTTC